This T cell receptor (beta chain) is from a study of CD8 T cells in Susac syndrome. Blood CD8+ and CD4+ T cells underwent high-throughput TCR beta sequencing. The RNA input was about 0.5 to 1 ug, and it was reverse transcribed with random hexamers. Amplification of TCR beta CDR3 by immunoSEQ multiplex PCR spanned 54 Vbeta and 13 Jbeta. Each CDR3 protein gets one entry after TCRdb re-called the immunoSEQ multiplex PCR reads with MiXCR. The sample lists roughly 250,000 distinct CDR3 sequences; about 95% were seen once. The CDR3 runs 14 residues. From germline, CDR1 is KGHSH and CDR2 LQKENI. Trimming removed 1 base from V and 3 bases from J, with 10 bases in between.

J is TRBJ2-7 and V is TRBV18; D unclear. This sequence originates from a human donor with Susac syndrome. The sequenced material came from CD4+ T cells from PBMCs. The CDR3 DNA reads TGTGCCAGCTCACCACTTGCTCCCCACTACGAGCAGTACTTC. Its protein product is CASSPLAPHYEQYF.